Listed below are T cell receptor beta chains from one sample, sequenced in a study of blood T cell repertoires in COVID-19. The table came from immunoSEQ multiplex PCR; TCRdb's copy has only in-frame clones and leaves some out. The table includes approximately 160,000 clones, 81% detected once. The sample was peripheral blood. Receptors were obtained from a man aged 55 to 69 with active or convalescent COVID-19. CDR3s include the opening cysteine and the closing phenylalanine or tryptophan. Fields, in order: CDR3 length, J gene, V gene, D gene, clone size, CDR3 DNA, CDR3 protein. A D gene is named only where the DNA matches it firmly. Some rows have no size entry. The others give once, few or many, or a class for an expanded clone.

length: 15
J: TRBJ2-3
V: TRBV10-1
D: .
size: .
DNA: TGCGCCAGCAGTGAAGATTTCGGAGGCACAGATACGCAGTATTTT
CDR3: CASSEDFGGTDTQYF

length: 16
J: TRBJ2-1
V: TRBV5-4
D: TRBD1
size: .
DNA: TGTGCCAGCAGCGCACCGGGACAGGGGATCTACAATGAGCAGTTCTTC
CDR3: CASSAPGQGIYNEQFF

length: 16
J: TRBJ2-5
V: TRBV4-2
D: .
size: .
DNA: TGTGCCAGCAGCCAAGGTGGGGGGGCCGGCACGGAGACCCAGTACTTC
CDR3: CASSQGGGAGTETQYF

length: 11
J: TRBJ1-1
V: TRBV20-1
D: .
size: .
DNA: TGCAGTGCTACAGTGAACACTGAAGCTTTCTTT
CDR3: CSATVNTEAFF

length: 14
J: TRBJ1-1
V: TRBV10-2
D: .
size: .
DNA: TGCGCCAGCAGTGCGGCGGAGCCTACCACTGAAGCTTTCTTT
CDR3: CASSAAEPTTEAFF

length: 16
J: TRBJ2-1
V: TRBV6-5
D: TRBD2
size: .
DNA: TGTGCCAGCAGTTGGTCTAGCGGGAGGTCTTACAATGAGCAGTTCTTC
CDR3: CASSWSSGRSYNEQFF

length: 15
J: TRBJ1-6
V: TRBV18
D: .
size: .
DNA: TGTGCCAGCTCACCACCGCCAGGGGCTGGTTCACCCCTCCACTTT
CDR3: CASSPPPGAGSPLHF

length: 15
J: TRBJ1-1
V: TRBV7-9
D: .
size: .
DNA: TGTGCCAGCAGCTTATTCCGGGGGGCTGACACTGAAGCTTTCTTT
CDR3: CASSLFRGADTEAFF

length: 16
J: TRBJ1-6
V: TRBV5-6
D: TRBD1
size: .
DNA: TGTGCCAGCAGCGGACAGGGGTCCCTTTCGAATTCACCCCTCCACTTT
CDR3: CASSGQGSLSNSPLHF

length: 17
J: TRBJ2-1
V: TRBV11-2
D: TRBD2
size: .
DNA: TGTGCCAGCAGTTCCCCCGGGACTAGCGGAACCTACAATGAGCAGTTCTTC
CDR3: CASSSPGTSGTYNEQFF

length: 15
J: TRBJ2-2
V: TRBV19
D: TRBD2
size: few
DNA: TGTGCCAGTAGTCCGCAGGGACTAGCGACCGGGGAGCTGTTTTTT
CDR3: CASSPQGLATGELFF

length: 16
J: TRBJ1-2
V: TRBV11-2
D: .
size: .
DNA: TGTGCCAGCAGCTCTCTAGATCACGGGGGTGGCTATGGCTACACCTTC
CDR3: CASSSLDHGGGYGYTF

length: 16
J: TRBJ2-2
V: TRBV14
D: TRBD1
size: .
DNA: TGTGCCAGCAGCCAAGCCGGGACAGGGAACACCGGGGAGCTGTTTTTT
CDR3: CASSQAGTGNTGELFF

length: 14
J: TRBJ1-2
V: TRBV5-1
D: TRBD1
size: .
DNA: TGCGCCAGCAGCCGGACAGGGGAGGACTATGGCTACACCTTC
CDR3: CASSRTGEDYGYTF

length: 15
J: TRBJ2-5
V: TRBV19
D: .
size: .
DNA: TGTGCCAGTAGTAGCCCCGGCAAGCCGGGAGAGACCCAGTACTTC
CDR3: CASSSPGKPGETQYF

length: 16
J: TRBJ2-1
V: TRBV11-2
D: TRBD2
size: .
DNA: TGTGCCAGCAGCACCCTAGCTAGCGGGAGGGCGGATGAGCAGTTCTTC
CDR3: CASSTLASGRADEQFF